The 5 T cell receptor beta chains in this list originate from one sample, sequenced in a study of blood T cell repertoires in COVID-19. Produced via immunoSEQ multiplex PCR; TCRdb's table is partial and in-frame only. The sample carries over 200,000 clones, around 88% recorded once. The sequenced material came from peripheral blood. The receptors were gathered from a man in his late teens or twenties with active or convalescent COVID-19.

The chain combines TRBV5-6 with TRBJ1-4; no clear D gene. Germline CDR1 is SGHDT and CDR2 is YYEEEE. Trimming pared 2 bases from V and 0 bases from J, leaving 8 bases between. CDR3 size: 15 residues. This CDR3 reads CASSFVETTNEKLFF. For the CDR3, the DNA is TGTGCCAGCAGCTTCGTGGAGACAACTAATGAAAAACTGTTTTTT.

The J gene is TRBJ2-7, the V gene TRBV14; 8 bases fit TRBD2. J was trimmed by 0 bases and V by 6 bases; bases with no gene match: 1. CDR3 length equals 13 residues. CDR1 and CDR2 from the germline V gene are SGHDN and FVKESK. CDR3 residues: CASRAGASYEQYF. CDR3 DNA: TGTGCCAGCAGAGCGGGGGCCTCCTACGAGCAGTACTTC. The full variable domain, completed using reference TRBV14 and TRBJ2-7, is EAGVTQFPSHSVIEKGQTVTLRCDPISGHDNLYWYRRVMGKEIKFLLHFVKESKQDESGMPNNRFLAERTGGTYSTLKVQPAELEDSGVYFCASRAGASYEQYFGPGTRLTVT.

The chain recombines TRBV7-2 with TRBJ2-3; D gene uncertain. Germline loops: CDR1 SGHTA, CDR2 FQGNSA. V was clipped by 1 base and J by 4 bases, with 9 bases between them. This CDR3 comprises 14 residues. The CDR3 region is CASSLGLSADTQYF. CDR3 in DNA: TGTGCCAGCAGCTTAGGACTTTCGGCAGATACGCAGTATTTT.

This chain joins TRBV6-5 and TRBJ1-2; unclear D gene. The germline gives CDR1 MNHEY, CDR2 SVGAGI. The CDR3 extends over 11 amino acids. The germline V and J ends were trimmed by 7 bases and 4 bases, with 7 bases remaining between them. In DNA, the CDR3 is TGTGCCAGCAAGCGGCCCTATGGCTACACCTTC. Translated, it gives CASKRPYGYTF.

As concerns this clone: This CDR3 is also generated by other DNA sequences in the sample. This chain joins TRBV7-9 and TRBJ2-2, with D possibly TRBD1 on 7 matching bases. Germline V gene data show CDR1 as SEHNR and CDR2 as FQNEAQ (reference sequence). The V end lost 5 bases, the J end lost 2 bases, and 12 bases lay between the germline ends. This CDR3 has 15 amino acids. CDR3 protein: CASSPRDSNTGELFF. CDR3 nucleotides: TGTGCCAGCAGCCCGCGGGACAGCAACACCGGGGAGCTGTTTTTT.